The next 31 T cell receptor beta chains were all read from a single sample in a study of early T cells in non-severe SARS-CoV-2 infection. MiXCR, applied by TCRdb to the 5' RACE reads, yields one record per CDR3 protein. The table records about 80,000 distinct CDR3 sequences, 5.5% to 7.5% of them present only once. The sample comprised whole blood. The receptors were gathered from an adult who was a healthcare worker with PCR-confirmed SARS-CoV-2 infection or an uninfected control (not recorded which).

This clonotype was recorded at least ten times. This chain uses TRBV20-1 with TRBJ1-5; weak D call: TRBD1 (5 bases). Germline CDR1 and CDR2: DFQATT and SNEGSKA (reference sequence). Trimming removed 2 bases at V and 4 bases at J, with 15 bases between. The CDR3 covers 15 residues. The CDR3 sequence is CSARPRDLLNQPQHF. The CDR3 bases are TGCAGTGCTAGACCCCGGGACCTACTTAATCAGCCCCAGCATTTT.

This chain uses TRBV11-2 with TRBJ1-1; tentatively, D is TRBD1 (5 bases). This CDR3 spans 15 amino acids. The germline gives CDR1 SGHAT, CDR2 FQNNGV. V lost 1 base and J lost 4, with 13 bases in between. In DNA, the CDR3 is TGTGCCAGCAGCTTAGGGGCAGGGCTGGCCACTGAAGCTTTCTTT. Residues: CASSLGAGLATEAFF.

This clonotype has a handful of counts. The chain carries TRBV30 and TRBJ2-1, with D hard to call. The germline V gene encodes CDR1 GTSNPN and CDR2 SVGIG (reference sequence). The CDR3 has 12 amino acids. Trimming cost V 4 bases and J 6 bases, with 10 bases left between them. CDR3 region: CAWMTSANEQFF. DNA for the CDR3: TGTGCCTGGATGACGTCGGCCAATGAGCAGTTCTTC.

This clonotype was seen more than once but under ten times. This chain uses TRBV5-4 with TRBJ1-4; the D gene is possibly TRBD1 (5 bases). Looked up from germline, CDR1 is SGHNT and CDR2 is YYREEE (reference sequence). There are 15 residues in the CDR3. Trimming stripped 4 bases from V and 5 bases from J, with 15 bases between. This CDR3 is CASSTRQGVNEKLFF. CDR3 nucleotide sequence: TGTGCCAGCAGCACACGACAAGGGGTAAATGAAAAACTGTTTTTT.

This clonotype was picked up a small number of times. This chain joins TRBV7-9 and TRBJ2-1, with a tentative D call TRBD1 (6 bases). Germline CDR1 reads SEHNR; CDR2 reads FQNEAQ (reference sequence). Trimming left V 11 bases short and J 0 bases short, with 20 bases between. This CDR3 region has 16 residues. In DNA, the CDR3 is TGTGCCTCCACGATAGGTATAGGGGGCTCCTACAATGAGCAGTTCTTC. As protein: CASTIGIGGSYNEQFF. Full variable domain (missing parts from reference TRBV7-9 and TRBJ2-1): DTGVSQNPRHKITKRGQNVTFRCDPISEHNRLYWYRQTLGQGPEFLTYFQNEAQLEKSRLLSDRFSAERPKGSFSTLEIQRTEQGDSAMYLCASTIGIGGSYNEQFFGPGTRLTVL.

This clonotype has more than one count but fewer than ten. Germline is not matched at one junction end, which may reflect a read error. The chain links TRBV20-1 to TRBJ1-1, with no clear D. Looked up from germline, CDR1 is DFQATT and CDR2 is SNEGSKA (reference sequence). The CDR3 has 15 amino acids. CDR3 coding DNA: TGCAGTGCTAGAGCCCTGAACCCAGCGAACGCTGAAGCTTTCTTT. This codes for CSARALNPANAEAFF.

This clonotype was seen many times. J is TRBJ1-1 and V is TRBV7-2, with D perhaps matching TRBD1 (6 bases). The CDR3 contains 13 residues. Deletions cut 3 bases from V and 3 bases from J, with 8 bases between. Looked up from germline, CDR1 is SGHTA and CDR2 is FQGNSA. The CDR3 DNA follows: TGTGCCAGCAGCTTCGGACAGTACACTGAAGCTTTCTTT. Protein product: CASSFGQYTEAFF.

This clonotype was observed a handful of times. The rearrangement joins TRBV6-5 to TRBJ1-5; TRBD1 is a possible D gene (6 bases). V gave up 8 bases and J gave up 2 bases, with 13 bases separating them. Germline V gene sequence: CDR1 MNHEY, CDR2 SVGAGI. This CDR3 contains 14 residues. CDR3 loop: CASRPTGRNQPQHF. The CDR3 DNA sequence: TGTGCCAGCCGCCCCACAGGGCGCAATCAGCCCCAGCATTTT.

This clonotype occurred many times. The chain employs TRBV14 and TRBJ2-2, with 12 nucleotides matching TRBD2. This CDR3 region has 18 residues. The junction had 10 bases not matched to a gene; V was cut back by 0 bases and J by 8 bases. Germline lookup yields CDR1 SGHDN and CDR2 FVKESK. In DNA form, the CDR3 reads TGTGCCAGCAGCCAAGAGCAAGTACGGACTAGCGGGACTGGGGAGCTGTTTTTT. Its translation is CASSQEQVRTSGTGELFF. The full variable domain, its missing parts supplied by reference TRBV14 and TRBJ2-2, is EAGVTQFPSHSVIEKGQTVTLRCDPISGHDNLYWYRRVMGKEIKFLLHFVKESKQDESGMPNNRFLAERTGGTYSTLKVQPAELEDSGVYFCASSQEQVRTSGTGELFFGEGSRLTVL.

This clonotype appeared many times. This sequence joins TRBV3-1 and TRBJ1-5; TRBD1 aligns across 7 bases. The ends lost 3 bases at V and 4 bases at J; junction bases unmatched: 3. CDR1 is LGHDT, CDR2 YNNKEL, per germline (reference sequence). The CDR3 has 14 amino acids. DNA for the CDR3: TGTGCCAGCAGCCAGGTGACAGGGAATCAGCCCCAGCATTTT. This sequence encodes CASSQVTGNQPQHF.

This clonotype was observed at least ten times. V usage is TRBV6-2 or TRBV6-3 and J usage is TRBJ1-6; D is unresolved. CDR3 size: 14 residues. V was shortened by 4 bases and J by 9 bases, with 13 bases between the two germline ends. Germline V lookup: CDR1 MNHEY, CDR2 SVGEGT. CDR3: CASSSLDPASPLHF. DNA for the CDR3: TGTGCCAGCAGTTCCCTCGATCCGGCTTCACCCCTCCACTTT.

This clonotype was recorded at least ten times. V is TRBV7-2 and J is TRBJ2-3; no clear D gene. V dropped 2 bases and J dropped 6 bases, with 6 bases sitting between them. The germline gives CDR1 SGHTA, CDR2 FQGNSA. This CDR3 region has 12 residues. This CDR3 reads CASSLSPDTQYF. The CDR3 coding sequence is TGTGCCAGCAGCTTATCCCCTGATACGCAGTATTTT.

This clonotype was seen more than once but under ten times. V and J are TRBV6-6 and TRBJ1-2, with 9 bases fitting TRBD1. This CDR3 has 15 residues. V shed 4 bases and J 12 bases; nucleotides not matched to a gene: 15. CDR1 is MNHNY, CDR2 SVGAGI, per germline (reference sequence). CDR3 region: CASSSPPGQGVSDTF. CDR3 coding DNA: TGTGCCAGCAGTTCCCCCCCGGGACAGGGAGTAAGTGACACCTTC.

A few counts support this clonotype. This chain joins TRBV6-5 and TRBJ2-1; D could derive from TRBD1 or TRBD2 (5 bases each). Trimming took 6 bases from V and 8 from J, leaving 20 bases between them. The CDR3 consists of 15 residues. Germline CDR1 reads MNHEY; CDR2 reads SVGAGI. CDR3 residues: CASSFGAAENHEQFF. DNA for the CDR3: TGTGCCAGCAGCTTCGGGGCGGCAGAGAACCATGAGCAGTTCTTC.

This clonotype showed up many times. The V gene is TRBV10-3, the J gene TRBJ2-1; 8 positions match TRBD2. The CDR3 has 14 amino acids. With 2 bases clipped from V and 4 bases from J, the junction kept 1 base outside the gene matches. In germline, CDR1 is ENHRY, CDR2 SYGVKD. CDR3 DNA sequence: TGTGCCATCAGTGAGACTAGCGGTTACAATGAGCAGTTCTTC. Protein product: CAISETSGYNEQFF.

The sample holds a few counts of this clonotype. The V gene is TRBV7-8, the J gene TRBJ1-1; D may be TRBD1 (5 bases). V lost 0 bases, J lost 4 bases, and 12 bases lay in between. Per germline, CDR1 SGHVS and CDR2 FQNEAQ. The CDR3 runs to 15 residues. Here the CDR3 reads CASSLAFDSGTEAFF. CDR3 in DNA: TGTGCCAGCAGCTTAGCGTTCGACAGTGGCACTGAAGCTTTCTTT.

This clonotype was seen only a few times. This chain connects TRBV5-1 to TRBJ2-3, with D unresolved. The CDR3 has 15 residues. The germline V and J ends were trimmed by 5 bases and 0 bases, with 13 bases remaining between them. Germline V gene sequence: CDR1 SGHRS, CDR2 YFSETQ. CDR3 DNA: TGCGCCAGCAGTAGGGCAGAAGCTAGCACAGATACGCAGTATTTT. Translating gives CASSRAEASTDTQYF.

The chain recombines TRBV12-5 with TRBJ1-4, with D unresolved. The CDR3 contains 15 residues. Trimming took off 6 bases at V and 2 bases at J, with 13 bases between the two ends. The germline CDR1 and CDR2 sequences are LGHNT and FRNRAP. CDR3 in amino acids: CASGLEAGTNEKLFF. The CDR3 DNA reads as TGTGCTAGTGGCCTTGAGGCCGGTACTAATGAAAAACTGTTTTTT.

The chain joins TRBV6-1 to TRBJ1-5; 8 bases align to TRBD1. After removal of 6 bases from V and 0 bases from J, the junction contained 10 bases not matched to a gene. The CDR3 extends over 17 amino acids. The germline V gene encodes CDR1 MNHNS and CDR2 SASEGT. Here the CDR3 DNA reads TGTGCCAGCAGAGGGGGGACAGGAGGTTATAGCAATCAGCCCCAGCATTTT. Protein product: CASRGGTGGYSNQPQHF.

This clonotype was observed at least ten times. This chain connects TRBV29-1 to TRBJ2-5, with 7 positions matching TRBD1. Germline CDR1 SQVTM, CDR2 ANQGSEA. The CDR3 covers 13 residues. V was clipped by 2 bases and J by 4 bases; unmatched bases: 4. The CDR3 protein is CSVEKGAGETQYF. CDR3 nucleotides: TGCAGCGTTGAAAAGGGGGCGGGAGAGACCCAGTACTTC.

In this sample, this clonotype turned up many times. The chain has TRBV7-9 and TRBJ1-6; D might be TRBD1 (5 bases). Between the trimmed V and J ends, which lost 5 bases and 6 bases, there was a span of 29 bases. CDR3 length: 20 residues. Germline V CDR1 and CDR2: SEHNR, FQNEAQ (reference sequence). CDR3 DNA: TGTGCCAGCAGCCTGACGGAGGGGAGTATACAGACCCAACCTAATTCACCCCTCCACTTT. It is translated as CASSLTEGSIQTQPNSPLHF.

This clonotype was recorded at least ten times. The gene calls are TRBV29-1 and TRBJ1-2; 11 nucleotides match TRBD1. V lost 6 bases to trimming and J lost 2 bases; unmatched junction nucleotides: 8. The CDR3 runs 15 residues. Per germline, CDR1 SQVTM and CDR2 ANQGSEA. The CDR3 DNA sequence: TGCAGCGTCTCCTCGAGGACAGGGGGCAACTATGGCTACACCTTC. It yields the protein CSVSSRTGGNYGYTF.

There are many counts of this clonotype. The chain uses TRBV20-1 and TRBJ1-1, with 9 bases matching TRBD1. V lost 4 bases, J lost 3 bases, and 6 bases stayed unmatched. The CDR3 runs to 14 residues. The germline CDR1 and CDR2 sequences are DFQATT and SNEGSKA (reference sequence). The CDR3 coding sequence is TGCAGTGCTACCGGGACAGGGACGCACACTGAAGCTTTCTTT. This gives the protein CSATGTGTHTEAFF.

At least ten counts were recorded for this clonotype. This chain connects TRBV4-3 to TRBJ2-3; 10 bases fit TRBD2. J gave up 3 bases and V 0 bases, and 12 bases lay outside the gene matches. CDR3 length: 19 amino acids. Germline V gene data show CDR1 as LGHNA and CDR2 as YSLEER. CDR3 loop: CASSQDYSRLAGVTDTQYF. For the CDR3, the DNA is TGCGCCAGCAGCCAAGATTATTCGAGGCTAGCGGGAGTAACAGATACGCAGTATTTT.

This clonotype has at least ten counts. The rearrangement links TRBV7-9 to TRBJ2-3, with 12 positions matching TRBD2. This CDR3 comprises 16 residues. Germline CDR1 SEHNR, CDR2 FQNEAQ (reference sequence). V dropped 5 bases and J dropped 3; count of bases not matched to a gene: 6. CDR3 nucleotide sequence: TGTGCCAGCAGCCCGCGGACTAGCGGGGTGACAGATACGCAGTATTTT. Translated: CASSPRTSGVTDTQYF.

This clonotype was observed many times. The genes are TRBV12-3 or TRBV12-4 and TRBJ2-1; 11 nucleotides agree with TRBD1. This CDR3 is 14 amino acids long. V shed 10 bases and J 6 bases; nucleotides not matched to a gene: 8. CDR3 residues: CAIAGTGGSNEQFF. CDR3 sequence (DNA): TGTGCCATCGCCGGGACAGGGGGAAGCAATGAGCAGTTCTTC.

CDR3 in DNA: TGTGCCATCAGCCAGGACTACAGTGAAAAACTGTTTTTT. This translates into CAISQDYSEKLFF. The rearrangement uses TRBV10-3 and TRBJ1-4; D is undetermined. Germline V CDR1 and CDR2: ENHRY, SYGVKD. Trimming removed 6 bases from V and 7 bases from J, with 12 bases in between. The CDR3 extends over 13 amino acids.

The chain joins TRBV7-8 to TRBJ2-1; D possibly corresponds to TRBD2 (5 bases). CDR1 is SGHVS and CDR2 is FQNEAQ in the germline V gene. This CDR3 has 15 residues. V lost 1 base, J lost 2 bases, and 9 bases lay in between. The CDR3 spells CASSLGRGTYNEQFF. The CDR3 DNA reads as TGTGCCAGCAGCTTAGGTCGGGGAACCTACAATGAGCAGTTCTTC. The full variable domain, in which reference TRBV7-8 and TRBJ2-1 provide the parts outside the CDR3, is GAGVSQSPRYKVAKRGQDVALRCDPISGHVSLFWYQQALGQGPEFLTYFQNEAQLDKSGLPSDRFFAERPEGSVSTLKIQRTQQEDSAVYLCASSLGRGTYNEQFFGPGTRLTVL.

This clonotype came up a few times. This chain joins TRBV20-1 and TRBJ2-7; D may be TRBD1 or TRBD2 (5 bases each). CDR1 is DFQATT and CDR2 is SNEGSKA in the germline V gene (reference sequence). V was clipped by 5 bases and J by 6 bases, with 14 bases between them. The CDR3 extends over 12 amino acids. The chain's CDR3 is CSARTLGVEQYF. The DNA for the CDR3 is TGCAGTGCTCGGACCCTGGGGGTCGAGCAGTACTTC.

The chain links TRBV20-1 to TRBJ2-7; TRBD1 aligns across 10 bases. This CDR3 has 17 amino acids. Losses at the gene ends were 2 bases for V and 2 bases for J; bases not matched to a gene: 12. Germline CDR1 DFQATT, CDR2 SNEGSKA (reference sequence). The CDR3 sequence: CSARSGTGTGEPYEQYF. The CDR3 coding sequence is TGCAGTGCTAGATCGGGGACCGGGACAGGGGAACCCTACGAGCAGTACTTC.

The chain is built from TRBV5-1 and TRBJ2-7, with D possibly TRBD1 on 6 matching bases. The CDR3 extends over 13 amino acids. Germline lookup yields CDR1 SGHRS and CDR2 YFSETQ. With 0 bases removed from V and 3 bases from J, the gap between germline ends came to 7 bases. The CDR3 loop reads CASSLGDNYEQYF. DNA for the CDR3: TGCGCCAGCAGCTTGGGGGACAACTACGAGCAGTACTTC.